This T cell receptor beta chain was identified in a study of blood T cell repertoires in COVID-19 (dated by TCRdb to 2020 to 2022). Background on the whole study: Samples from collaborators originated in the United States, Italy and Spain and spanned both the acute and convalescent phases of COVID-19. Where available, HLA class I and class II types were taken from metadata supplied by the sample provider and were not determined by assay-based typing. The prospective study material was composed of cDNA or gDNA derived from T cells, B-cell-depleted T cells, or PBMCs. The repertoires were made available in a free public database intended to serve as a resource for research on the immune response to SARS-CoV-2. Samples were obtained from the ongoing ImmuneRACE study (first 160 participants) and from 1,200 or so subjects provided by 6 global collaborators. Deeply sampled blood TCRbeta repertoires from subjects exposed to, actively infected with, or recovered from COVID-19 were included in the dataset. Nearly every sample came with metadata listing a de-identified subject ID, COVID-19 status, age in years and sex.

The immunoSEQ Assay, a bias-controlled multiplex PCR, was used to amplify TCRbeta CDR3 regions from genomic DNA. Turning to the authors' computational methods: Within the assay, amplification of reference gene primers was used to estimate how many nucleated cells each sample contained. To quantify the absolute abundance of each unique TCRbeta CDR3 rearrangement, sequence reads were collapsed and filtered. For each sample, productive Simpson clonality was calculated by taking the square root of Simpson's diversity index across productive rearrangements. TCRdb limited this immuneACCESS table to in-frame rearrangements with V and J called. A share of clones is missing; checked studies link under half to unresolved V genes, and the rest is unexplained. Clone size and V and J calls were adopted from that table, with D and trimming inferred from the DNA. The sample has around 110,000 clones on record, approximately 78% of them singletons. Approximately 7.9% of the sample rests with the top ten.

For this clone: It lacks a known antigen. The sample holds no much larger clone one base away, and base qualities are not on file.

Collaborating institutions collected whole blood in K2EDTA tubes following their own protocols. For TCRbeta analysis, collaborator samples were shipped as frozen whole blood, as isolated PBMCs, or as DNA extracted from either sample type. Via the germline V gene, CDR1 is MDHEN and CDR2 SYDVKM. Trimming takes 7 bases from V and 4 bases from J, and the germline ends sit 8 bases apart. Including cysteine and phenylalanine, the CDR3 has 12 amino acids. Kept here is only the CDR3 DNA, which spans 36 bases and is read in frame from base 1. What the study reported, not specific to this receptor: Clinical and demographic metadata were provided uncurated, with the amount varying by source and participant.

Specimen: peripheral blood. Recombination joined TRBV28 with TRBJ1-5; confidence is insufficient to name the D gene. This receptor was obtained from a man aged 70 or older with acute or convalescent COVID-19. The nucleotides are TGTGCCAGCATCTCCTTAAATCAGCCCCAGCATTTT. It codes for CASISLNQPQHF.